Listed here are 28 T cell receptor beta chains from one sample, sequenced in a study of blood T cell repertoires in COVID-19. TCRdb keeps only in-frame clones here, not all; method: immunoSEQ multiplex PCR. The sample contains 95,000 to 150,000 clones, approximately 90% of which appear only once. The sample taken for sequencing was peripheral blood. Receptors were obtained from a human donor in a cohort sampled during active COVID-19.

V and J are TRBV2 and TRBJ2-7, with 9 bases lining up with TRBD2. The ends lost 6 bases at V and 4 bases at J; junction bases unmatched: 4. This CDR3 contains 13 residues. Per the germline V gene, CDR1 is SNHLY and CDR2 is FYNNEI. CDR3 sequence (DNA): TGTGCCAGCAGGAGCGGGAGGCAATACGAGCAGTACTTC. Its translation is CASRSGRQYEQYF.

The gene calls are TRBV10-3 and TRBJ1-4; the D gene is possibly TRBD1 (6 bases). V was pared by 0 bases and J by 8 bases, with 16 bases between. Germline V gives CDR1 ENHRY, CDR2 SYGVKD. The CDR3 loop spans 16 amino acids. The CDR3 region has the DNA TGTGCCATCAGTGAGTCGAAGGCAGGGGCGCGAGAAAAACTGTTTTTT. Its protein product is CAISESKAGAREKLFF.

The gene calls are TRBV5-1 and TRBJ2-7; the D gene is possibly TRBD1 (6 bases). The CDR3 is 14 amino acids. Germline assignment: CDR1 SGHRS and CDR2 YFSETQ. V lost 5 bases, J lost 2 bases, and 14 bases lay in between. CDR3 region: CASRSQTGAYEQYF. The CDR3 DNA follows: TGCGCCAGCAGATCTCAGACAGGAGCCTACGAGCAGTACTTC.

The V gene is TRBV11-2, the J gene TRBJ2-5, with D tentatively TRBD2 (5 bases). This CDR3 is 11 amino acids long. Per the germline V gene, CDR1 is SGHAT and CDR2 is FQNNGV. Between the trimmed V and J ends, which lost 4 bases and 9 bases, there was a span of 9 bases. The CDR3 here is CASSSPGSQYF. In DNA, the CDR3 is TGTGCCAGCAGCTCCCCGGGGTCCCAGTACTTC. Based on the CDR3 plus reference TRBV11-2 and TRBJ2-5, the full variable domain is EAGVAQSPRYKIIEKRQSVAFWCNPISGHATLYWYQQILGQGPKLLIQFQNNGVVDDSQLPKDRFSAERLKGVDSTLKIQPAKLEDSAVYLCASSSPGSQYFGPGTRLLVL.

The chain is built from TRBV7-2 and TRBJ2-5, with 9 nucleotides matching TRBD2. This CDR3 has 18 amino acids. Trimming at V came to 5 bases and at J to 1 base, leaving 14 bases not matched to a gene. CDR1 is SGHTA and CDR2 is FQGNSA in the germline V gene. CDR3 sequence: CASSPVAGPSGIQETQYF. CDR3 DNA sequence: TGTGCCAGCAGCCCAGTTGCGGGGCCTAGCGGGATCCAAGAGACCCAGTACTTC.

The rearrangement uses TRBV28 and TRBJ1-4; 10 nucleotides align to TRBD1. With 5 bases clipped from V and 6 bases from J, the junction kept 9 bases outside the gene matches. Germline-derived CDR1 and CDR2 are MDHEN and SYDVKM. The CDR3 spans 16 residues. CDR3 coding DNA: TGTGCCAGCAGTCTCCGCGCAGGGACAGGGGATGAAAAACTGTTTTTT. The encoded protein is CASSLRAGTGDEKLFF.

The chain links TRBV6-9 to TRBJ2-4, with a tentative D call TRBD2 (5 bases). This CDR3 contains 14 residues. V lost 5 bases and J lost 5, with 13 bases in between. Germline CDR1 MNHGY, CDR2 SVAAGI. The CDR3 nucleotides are TGTGCCAGCAGTCGACGGGAACCTCAAAACATTCAGTACTTC. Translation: CASSRREPQNIQYF.

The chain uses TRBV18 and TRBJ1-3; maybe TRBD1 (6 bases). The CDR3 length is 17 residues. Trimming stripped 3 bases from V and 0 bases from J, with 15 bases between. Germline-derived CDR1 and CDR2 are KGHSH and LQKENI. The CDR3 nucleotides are TGTGCCAGCTCACCTTTCCCGGGACACCGCTCTGGAAACACCATATATTTT. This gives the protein CASSPFPGHRSGNTIYF.

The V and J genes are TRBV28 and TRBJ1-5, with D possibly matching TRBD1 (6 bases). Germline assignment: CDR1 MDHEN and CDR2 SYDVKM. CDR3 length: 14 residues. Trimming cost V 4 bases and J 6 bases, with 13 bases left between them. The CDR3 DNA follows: TGTGCCAGCAGTTCTAGCGGGGGCGGTCAGCCCCAGCATTTT. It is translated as CASSSSGGGQPQHF.

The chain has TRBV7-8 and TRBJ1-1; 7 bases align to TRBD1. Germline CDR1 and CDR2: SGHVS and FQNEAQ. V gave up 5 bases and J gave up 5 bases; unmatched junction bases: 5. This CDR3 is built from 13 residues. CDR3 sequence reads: CASSRPGGTEAFF. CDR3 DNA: TGTGCCAGCAGCCGTCCAGGGGGAACTGAAGCTTTCTTT. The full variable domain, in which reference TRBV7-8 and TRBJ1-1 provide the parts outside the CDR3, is GAGVSQSPRYKVAKRGQDVALRCDPISGHVSLFWYQQALGQGPEFLTYFQNEAQLDKSGLPSDRFFAERPEGSVSTLKIQRTQQEDSAVYLCASSRPGGTEAFFGQGTRLTVV.

Here the CDR3 DNA reads TGTGCCAGCAGTCTCCCCGGGTTGGTCGAGACCCAGTACTTC. It is translated as CASSLPGLVETQYF. The gene calls are TRBV6-6 and TRBJ2-5, with D unresolved. The germline V gene has CDR1 MNHNY and CDR2 SVGAGI (reference sequence). Trimming shortened V by 5 bases and J by 5 bases, and 15 bases separated the two germline ends. The CDR3 sequence is 14 residues long.

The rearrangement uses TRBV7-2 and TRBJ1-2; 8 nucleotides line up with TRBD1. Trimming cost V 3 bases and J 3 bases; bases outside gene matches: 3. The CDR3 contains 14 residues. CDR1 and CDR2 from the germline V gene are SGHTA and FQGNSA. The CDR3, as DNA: TGTGCCAGCAGCTTGCAGGGGGCGGACTATGGCTACACCTTC. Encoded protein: CASSLQGADYGYTF.

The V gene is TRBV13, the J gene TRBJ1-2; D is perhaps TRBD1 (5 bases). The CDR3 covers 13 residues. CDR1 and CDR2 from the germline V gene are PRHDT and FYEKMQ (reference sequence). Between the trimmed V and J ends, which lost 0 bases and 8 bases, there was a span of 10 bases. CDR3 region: CASSLGQVWGYTF. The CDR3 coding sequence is TGTGCCAGCAGCTTAGGACAGGTCTGGGGCTACACCTTC.

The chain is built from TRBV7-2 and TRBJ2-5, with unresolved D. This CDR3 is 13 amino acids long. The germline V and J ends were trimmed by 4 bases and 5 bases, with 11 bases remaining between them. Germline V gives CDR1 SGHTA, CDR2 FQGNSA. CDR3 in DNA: TGTGCCAGCAGCTCAAGGAGAGACGAGACCCAGTACTTC. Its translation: CASSSRRDETQYF.

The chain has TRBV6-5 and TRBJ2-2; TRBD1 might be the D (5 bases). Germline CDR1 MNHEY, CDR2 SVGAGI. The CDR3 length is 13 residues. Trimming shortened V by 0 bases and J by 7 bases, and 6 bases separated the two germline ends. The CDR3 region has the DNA TGTGCCAGCAGTTACTCGGGGCTCGGGGAGCTGTTTTTT. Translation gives CASSYSGLGELFF.

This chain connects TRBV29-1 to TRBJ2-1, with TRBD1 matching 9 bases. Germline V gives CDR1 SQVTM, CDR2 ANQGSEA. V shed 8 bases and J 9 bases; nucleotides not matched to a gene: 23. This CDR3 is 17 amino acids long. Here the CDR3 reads CSCYGGSGQGLEGEQFF. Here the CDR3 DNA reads TGCAGCTGTTATGGGGGTTCGGGACAGGGCCTCGAGGGTGAGCAGTTCTTC.

DNA of the CDR3: TGTGCCAGCAGCGTAGGCTCGACTAGCGGCTTCAATGAGCAGTTCTTC. Encoded protein: CASSVGSTSGFNEQFF. The J gene is TRBJ2-1, the V gene TRBV9; 9 nucleotides align to TRBD2. CDR1 SGDLS and CDR2 YYNGEE come from the germline V gene. The V segment lost 0 bases and the J segment 6 bases; nucleotides outside the gene matches: 7. The CDR3 is 16 residues long.

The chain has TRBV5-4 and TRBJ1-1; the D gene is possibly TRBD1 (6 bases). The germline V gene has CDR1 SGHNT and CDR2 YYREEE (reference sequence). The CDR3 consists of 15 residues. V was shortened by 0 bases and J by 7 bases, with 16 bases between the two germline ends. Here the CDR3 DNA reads TGTGCCAGCAGCTTGGAGGGGACAACGGACAGTGAAGCTTTCTTT. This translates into CASSLEGTTDSEAFF.

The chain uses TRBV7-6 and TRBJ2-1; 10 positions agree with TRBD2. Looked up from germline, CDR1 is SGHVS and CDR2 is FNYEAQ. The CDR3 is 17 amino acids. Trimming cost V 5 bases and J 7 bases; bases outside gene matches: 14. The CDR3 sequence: CASSATVAGGPLNEQFF. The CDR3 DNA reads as TGTGCCAGCAGCGCGACCGTAGCGGGAGGCCCCTTAAATGAGCAGTTCTTC. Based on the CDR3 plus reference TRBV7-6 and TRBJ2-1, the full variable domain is GAGVSQSPRYKVTKRGQDVALRCDPISGHVSLYWYRQALGQGPEFLTYFNYEAQQDKSGLPNDRFSAERPEGSISTLTIQRTEQRDSAMYRCASSATVAGGPLNEQFFGPGTRLTVL.

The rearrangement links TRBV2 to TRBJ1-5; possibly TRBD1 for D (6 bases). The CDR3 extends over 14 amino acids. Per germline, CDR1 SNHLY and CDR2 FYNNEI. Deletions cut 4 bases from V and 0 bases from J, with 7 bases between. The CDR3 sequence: CASSGTDSNQPQHF. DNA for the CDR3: TGTGCCAGCAGTGGGACAGATAGCAATCAGCCCCAGCATTTT.

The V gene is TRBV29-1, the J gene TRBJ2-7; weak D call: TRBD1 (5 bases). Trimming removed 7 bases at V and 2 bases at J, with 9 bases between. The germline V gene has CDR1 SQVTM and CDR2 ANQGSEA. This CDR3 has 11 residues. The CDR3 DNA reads TGCAGCGGGAAGACAGCCTACGAGCAGTACTTC. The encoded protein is CSGKTAYEQYF.

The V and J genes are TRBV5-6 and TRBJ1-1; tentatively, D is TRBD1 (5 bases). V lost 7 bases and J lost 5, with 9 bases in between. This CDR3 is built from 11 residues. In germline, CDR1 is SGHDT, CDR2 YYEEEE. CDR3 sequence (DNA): TGTGCCAGCGGGAGGGGTACTGAAGCTTTCTTT. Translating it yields CASGRGTEAFF.

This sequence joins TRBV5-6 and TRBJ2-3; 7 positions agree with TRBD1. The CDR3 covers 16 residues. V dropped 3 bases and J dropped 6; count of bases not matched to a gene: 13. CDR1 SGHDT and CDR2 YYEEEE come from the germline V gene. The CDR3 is CASSWVGTVTSDTQYF. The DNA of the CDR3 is TGTGCCAGCAGCTGGGTTGGGACAGTGACCTCGGATACGCAGTATTTT.

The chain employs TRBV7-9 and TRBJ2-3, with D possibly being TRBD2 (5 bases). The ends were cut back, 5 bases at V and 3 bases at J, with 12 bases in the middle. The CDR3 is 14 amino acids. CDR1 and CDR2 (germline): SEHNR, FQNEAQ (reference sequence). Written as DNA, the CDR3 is TGTGCCAGCAGCCGGGCGGACTTTACAGATACGCAGTATTTT. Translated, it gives CASSRADFTDTQYF.

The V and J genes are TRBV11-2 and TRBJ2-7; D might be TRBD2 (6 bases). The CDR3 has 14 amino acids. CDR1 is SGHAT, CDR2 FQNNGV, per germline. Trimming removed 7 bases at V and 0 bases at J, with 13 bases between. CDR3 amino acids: CASNPGGSSYEQYF. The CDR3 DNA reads TGTGCCAGCAACCCTGGGGGGAGCTCCTACGAGCAGTACTTC. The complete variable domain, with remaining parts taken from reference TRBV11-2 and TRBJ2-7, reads EAGVAQSPRYKIIEKRQSVAFWCNPISGHATLYWYQQILGQGPKLLIQFQNNGVVDDSQLPKDRFSAERLKGVDSTLKIQPAKLEDSAVYLCASNPGGSSYEQYFGPGTRLTVT.

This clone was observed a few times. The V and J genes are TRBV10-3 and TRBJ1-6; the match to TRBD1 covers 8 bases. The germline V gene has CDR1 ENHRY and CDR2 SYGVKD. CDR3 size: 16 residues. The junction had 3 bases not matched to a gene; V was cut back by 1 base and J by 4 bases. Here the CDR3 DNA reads TGTGCCATCAGTGAGTTGGGACAGGATTATAATTCACCCCTCCACTTT. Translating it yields CAISELGQDYNSPLHF.

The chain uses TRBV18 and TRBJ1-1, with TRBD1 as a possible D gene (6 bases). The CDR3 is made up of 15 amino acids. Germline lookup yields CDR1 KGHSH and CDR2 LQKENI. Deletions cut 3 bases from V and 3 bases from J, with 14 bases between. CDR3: CASSPSLGGDTEAFF. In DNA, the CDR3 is TGTGCCAGCTCACCTTCCTTAGGGGGGGACACTGAAGCTTTCTTT.

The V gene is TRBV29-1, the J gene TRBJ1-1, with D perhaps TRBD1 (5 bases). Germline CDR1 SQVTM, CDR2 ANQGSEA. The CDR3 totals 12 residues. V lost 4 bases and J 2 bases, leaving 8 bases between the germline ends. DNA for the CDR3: TGCAGCGTTGTGGGGGGAAACACTGAAGCTTTCTTT. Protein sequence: CSVVGGNTEAFF.